The 18 T cell receptor beta chains in this list originate from one sample, sequenced in a study of cytomegalovirus exposure and HLA in healthy donors. It was with 60 Vbeta and 13 Jbeta primers that the PCR ran. The method was immunoSEQ multiplex PCR; TCRdb's version includes in-frame clones alone and lacks a portion of them. The table has some 190,000 clones, 60% to 80% seen once. The sequenced sample consisted of PBMCs. These receptor sequences come from a woman aged 25 to 45 in good health and CMV-seropositive.

J is TRBJ2-3 and V is TRBV11-3; 8 bases are shared with TRBD2. V lost 4 bases to trimming and J lost 2 bases; unmatched junction nucleotides: 8. This CDR3 contains 16 residues. The V gene's germline CDR1 is SGHNT and CDR2 YENEEA. The CDR3: CASSSSSSGATDTQYF. The CDR3 nucleotides are TGTGCCAGCAGCTCCTCGAGTAGCGGGGCCACAGATACGCAGTATTTT.

The CDR3 bases are TGTGCCAGCAGTTTTTCGACAGGGGGGAATGAAAAACTGTTTTTT. It yields the protein CASSFSTGGNEKLFF. The J gene is TRBJ1-4, the V gene TRBV27, with 9 positions matching TRBD1. Germline CDR1 MNHEY, CDR2 SMNVEV (reference sequence). The CDR3 length is 15 residues. V trimming: 3 bases; J trimming: 5 bases; junction bases outside the gene matches: 4.

CDR3 coding DNA: TGCGCCAGCAGCTTTGACGCGGGGGCTGATCAGCCCCAGCATTTT. Translating it yields CASSFDAGADQPQHF. The chain has TRBV5-1 and TRBJ1-5, with TRBD1 as a possible D gene (6 bases). Germline V lookup: CDR1 SGHRS, CDR2 YFSETQ. Trimming removed 2 bases from V and 5 bases from J, with 14 bases in between. CDR3 size: 15 residues.

The chain has TRBV19 and TRBJ2-1, with TRBD2 matching 12 bases. V trimming: 7 bases; J trimming: 10 bases; junction bases outside the gene matches: 5. This CDR3 has 13 residues. CDR1 and CDR2 from the germline V gene are LNHDA and SQIVND (reference sequence). CDR3 residues: CASTGLAGGEQFF. The CDR3 DNA follows: TGTGCCAGTACTGGGCTAGCGGGAGGGGAGCAGTTCTTC.

The rearrangement links TRBV9 to TRBJ2-3; TRBD2 matches at 8 bases. V shed 4 bases, J shed 3 bases, and the junction held 13 bases outside the gene matches. Germline assignment: CDR1 SGDLS and CDR2 YYNGEE. The CDR3 consists of 17 residues. CDR3 nucleotide sequence: TGTGCCAGCAGCCCAAGGAGCGGGAGCGGCGGAACAGATACGCAGTATTTT. This translates into CASSPRSGSGGTDTQYF.

This rearrangement joins TRBV19 to TRBJ2-5; a weak D match, TRBD1 (6 bases). CDR3 length equals 14 residues. The ends were cut back, 9 bases at V and 5 bases at J, with 19 bases in the middle. In germline, CDR1 is LNHDA, CDR2 SQIVND (reference sequence). CDR3 DNA: TGTGCCAGCGCTATGGTAGGGGGTGGGGAGACCCAGTACTTC. It specifies CASAMVGGGETQYF.

In this sample, this clone turned up a few times. The chain has TRBV21-1 and TRBJ2-7; the table's D call, TRBD2, was not checked against the DNA. TRBV21-1 counts as a pseudogene. The CDR3 extends over 13 amino acids. The CDR3 reads CASSKILVYEQYF. DNA of the CDR3: TGTGCCAGCAGCAAGATACTGGTTTACGAGCAGTACTTC.

The chain employs TRBV28 and TRBJ1-2; no firm D call. V lost 3 bases to trimming and J lost 8 bases, with 10 bases between them. The CDR3 is made up of 12 amino acids. CDR1 MDHEN and CDR2 SYDVKM come from the germline V gene. The CDR3 coding sequence is TGTGCCAGCAGTTTGTCGCGTAGCGGCTACACCTTC. Its translation: CASSLSRSGYTF.

This chain joins TRBV6-6 and TRBJ2-2, with 11 nucleotides matching TRBD2. The CDR3 has 14 amino acids. Germline values: CDR1 MNHNY, CDR2 SVGAGI (reference sequence). V was clipped by 8 bases and J by 1 base; unmatched bases: 0. The DNA for the CDR3 is TGTGCCAGCGGGACTAGCGGGAACACCGGGGAGCTGTTTTTT. Translated: CASGTSGNTGELFF.

V and J are TRBV6-6 and TRBJ1-4; D is unclear. Germline values: CDR1 MNHNY, CDR2 SVGAGI (reference sequence). The CDR3 length is 16 residues. V lost 2 bases and J 7 bases, leaving 17 bases between the germline ends. CDR3 region: CASSYRTGKYGEKLFF. The DNA for the CDR3 is TGTGCCAGCAGTTACCGGACCGGGAAATATGGTGAAAAACTGTTTTTT.

This chain's CDR3 is CASSLWGAKFTGDEQFF. The DNA for the CDR3 is TGTGCCAGCAGCCTTTGGGGCGCCAAATTCACGGGCGATGAGCAGTTCTTC. The J gene is TRBJ2-1, the V gene TRBV4-2, with D tentatively TRBD1 (5 bases). Germline values: CDR1 LGHNA, CDR2 YNFKEQ. Trimming cost V 4 bases and J 8 bases, with 24 bases left between them. The CDR3 sequence is 17 residues long.

This clone was seen once. The chain couples TRBV11-3 to TRBJ2-1, with D unresolved. Trimming took off 5 bases at V and 0 bases at J, with 11 bases between the two ends. There are 15 residues in the CDR3. Germline loops: CDR1 SGHNT, CDR2 YENEEA. DNA of the CDR3: TGTGCCAGCAGCCCCCAGTTTGGCTCCTACAATGAGCAGTTCTTC. Its protein is CASSPQFGSYNEQFF.

The chain is built from TRBV7-6 and TRBJ2-1, with TRBD2 matching 11 bases. The junction had 11 bases not matched to a gene; V was cut back by 1 base and J by 0 bases. The germline V gene encodes CDR1 SGHVS and CDR2 FNYEAQ. This CDR3 contains 20 residues. In DNA, the CDR3 is TGTGCCAGCAGCTTAGGACGAGCTAGCGGGGGGTCGAGCTCCTACAATGAGCAGTTCTTC. Protein product: CASSLGRASGGSSSYNEQFF.

The chain uses TRBV30 and TRBJ1-5; 8 nucleotides align to TRBD1. With V trimmed by 2 bases and J by 0 bases, 3 bases remained unmatched. The germline V gene encodes CDR1 GTSNPN and CDR2 SVGIG (reference sequence). The CDR3 totals 15 residues. The CDR3 DNA sequence: TGTGCCTGGAGTCCAGGGGGCTATAGCAATCAGCCCCAGCATTTT. It specifies CAWSPGGYSNQPQHF.

CDR3 coding DNA: TGTGCCAGCAGTGAATTCCGGGGATTCTCTGGGGCCAACGTCCTGACTTTC. As protein: CASSEFRGFSGANVLTF. V usage is TRBV6-1 and J usage is TRBJ2-6, with D maybe TRBD2 (5 bases). V dropped 2 bases and J dropped 0 bases, with 11 bases sitting between them. This CDR3 is built from 17 residues. CDR1 and CDR2 from the germline V gene are MNHNS and SASEGT.

The V call is TRBV27, the J call TRBJ2-1; 10 nucleotides match TRBD2. The CDR3 sequence is 17 residues long. The V segment lost 5 bases and the J segment 4 bases; nucleotides outside the gene matches: 11. The V gene's germline CDR1 is MNHEY and CDR2 SMNVEV (reference sequence). For the CDR3, the DNA is TGTGCCAGCAGTCCCCGTGGTAGCGGGAGGTATTACAATGAGCAGTTCTTC. This encodes CASSPRGSGRYYNEQFF.

The chain uses TRBV4-2 and TRBJ2-2; D not resolved. The CDR3 spans 14 residues. Germline CDR1 reads LGHNA; CDR2 reads YNFKEQ. With 0 bases removed from V and 2 bases from J, the gap between germline ends came to 4 bases. CDR3 sequence reads: CASSQDLNTGELFF. For the CDR3, the DNA is TGTGCCAGCAGCCAAGATCTAAACACCGGGGAGCTGTTTTTT.

This sequence joins TRBV7-2 and TRBJ1-5; D remains unclear. CDR1 is SGHTA and CDR2 is FQGNSA in the germline V gene. Trimming shortened V by 1 base and J by 4 bases, and 8 bases separated the two germline ends. The CDR3 is 14 residues long. CDR3: CASSLDSPNQPQHF. DNA of the CDR3: TGTGCCAGCAGCTTAGACAGTCCTAATCAGCCCCAGCATTTT.